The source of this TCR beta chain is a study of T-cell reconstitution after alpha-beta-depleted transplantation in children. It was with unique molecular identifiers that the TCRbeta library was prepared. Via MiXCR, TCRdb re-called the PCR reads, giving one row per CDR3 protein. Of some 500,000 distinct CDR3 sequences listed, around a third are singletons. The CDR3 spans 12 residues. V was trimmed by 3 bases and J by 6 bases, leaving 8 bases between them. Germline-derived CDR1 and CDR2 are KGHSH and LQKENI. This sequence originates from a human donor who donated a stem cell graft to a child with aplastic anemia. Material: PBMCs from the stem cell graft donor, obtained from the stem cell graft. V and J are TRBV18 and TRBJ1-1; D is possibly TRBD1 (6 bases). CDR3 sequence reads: CASSPTGPEAFF. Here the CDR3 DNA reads TGTGCCAGCTCACCGACAGGTCCTGAAGCTTTCTTT.